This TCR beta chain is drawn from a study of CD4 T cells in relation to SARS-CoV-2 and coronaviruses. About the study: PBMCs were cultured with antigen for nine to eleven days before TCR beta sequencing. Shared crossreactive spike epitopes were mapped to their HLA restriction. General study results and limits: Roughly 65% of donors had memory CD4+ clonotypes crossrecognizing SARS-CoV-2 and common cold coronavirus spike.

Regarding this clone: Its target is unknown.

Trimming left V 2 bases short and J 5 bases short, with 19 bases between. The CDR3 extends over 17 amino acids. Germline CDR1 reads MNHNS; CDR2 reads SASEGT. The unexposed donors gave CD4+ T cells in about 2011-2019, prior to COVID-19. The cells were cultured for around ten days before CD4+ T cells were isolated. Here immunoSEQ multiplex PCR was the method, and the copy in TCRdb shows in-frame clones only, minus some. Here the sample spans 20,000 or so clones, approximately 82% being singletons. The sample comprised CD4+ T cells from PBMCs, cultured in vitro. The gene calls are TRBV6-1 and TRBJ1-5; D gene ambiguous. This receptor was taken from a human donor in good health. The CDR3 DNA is TGTGCCAGCAGTGAAAGAAAGATCTGGACGGATCATCAGCCCCAGCATTTT. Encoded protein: CASSERKIWTDHQPQHF.